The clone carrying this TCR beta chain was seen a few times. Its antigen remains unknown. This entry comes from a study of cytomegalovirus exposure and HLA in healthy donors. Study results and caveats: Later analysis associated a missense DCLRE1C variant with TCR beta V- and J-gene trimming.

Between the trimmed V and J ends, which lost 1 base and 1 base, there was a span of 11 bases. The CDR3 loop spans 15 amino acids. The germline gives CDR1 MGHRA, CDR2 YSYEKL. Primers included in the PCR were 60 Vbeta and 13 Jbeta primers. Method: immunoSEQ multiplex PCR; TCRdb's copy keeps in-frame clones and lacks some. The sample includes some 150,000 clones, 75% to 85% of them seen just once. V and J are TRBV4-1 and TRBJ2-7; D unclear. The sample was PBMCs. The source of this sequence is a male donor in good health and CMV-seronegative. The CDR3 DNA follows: TGCGCCAGCAGCCAAGGAGAAAGTGCTTCCTACGAGCAGTACTTC. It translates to CASSQGESASYEQYF.